These T cell receptor beta chains were read from a single sample in a study of beta chain features in type 1 diabetes. Libraries were prepared by immunoSEQ multiplex PCR; TCRdb keeps only in-frame clonotypes and omits some of them. The repertoire consists of roughly 150,000 clones, with approximately 10% occurring once and the leading ten covering approximately 0.5%. The source material was central memory CD4+ T cells from blood. Receptor source: a man between 25 and 39 years old with type 1 diabetes. Each CDR3 is given with its conserved first and last residue. The D gene is left open where the match is weak. A row's size may be missing; if present it is once, few, many or a size class.

NA	NA	TRBV9	TRBJ2-7	CASSVDDSYEQYF	TGTGCCAGCAGCGTAGATGACAGCTACGAGCAGTACTTC
NA	NA	TRBV10-3	TRBJ2-5	CASSDRGTPGETQYF	TGCGCCAGCAGTGATCGGGGGACCCCCGGGGAGACCCAGTACTTC
TRBD1	few	TRBV18	TRBJ1-5	CASSPGQGGDQPQHF	TGTGCCAGCTCCCCCGGACAGGGTGGGGATCAGCCCCAGCATTTT
NA	few	TRBV2	TRBJ2-3	CASSEGDRSTDTQYF	TGTGCCAGCAGTGAAGGAGACAGGTCGACAGATACGCAGTATTTT
NA	few	TRBV5-4	TRBJ2-1	CASSQGGGRNFDEQFF	TGCGCCAGCAGCCAAGGGGGCGGGAGGAATTTCGATGAGCAGTTCTTC
NA	NA	TRBV5-1	TRBJ2-5	CASSLGLSETQYF	TGCGCCAGCAGCTTGGGACTCTCGGAGACCCAGTACTTC
TRBD1	NA	TRBV6-1	TRBJ2-7	CASKPGQGLVHEQYF	TGTGCCAGCAAGCCGGGACAGGGCCTCGTCCACGAGCAGTACTTC
NA	NA	TRBV7-9	TRBJ2-3	CASSWDSSTDTQYF	TGTGCCAGCAGCTGGGACTCTAGCACAGATACGCAGTATTTT
TRBD1	NA	TRBV5-1	TRBJ2-7	CASSPLQGDEQYF	TGCGCCAGCAGCCCACTACAGGGGGACGAGCAGTACTTC
TRBD1	NA	TRBV2	TRBJ2-7	CATFGTGEQYF	TGTGCCACCTTCGGGACAGGCGAGCAGTACTTC
NA	NA	TRBV7-9	TRBJ2-3	CASSLASGGTDTQYF	TGTGCCAGCAGCTTAGCGTCGGGTGGGACAGATACGCAGTATTTT
NA	NA	TRBV29-1	TRBJ2-1	CSVESLASYNEQFF	TGCAGCGTTGAGAGTCTAGCTAGCTACAATGAGCAGTTCTTC
TRBD1	many	TRBV7-9	TRBJ2-1	CASSMTGKEQFF	TGTGCCAGCAGCATGACAGGGAAGGAGCAGTTCTTC
NA	few	TRBV7-6	TRBJ2-3	CASSSQGTSSTDTQYF	TGTGCCAGCAGCTCACAGGGCACCTCTAGCACAGATACGCAGTATTTT
TRBD1	few	TRBV5-4	TRBJ2-3	CASSFNRGVPQYF	TGTGCCAGCAGCTTCAACAGGGGAGTGCCGCAGTATTTT
NA	NA	TRBV7-9	TRBJ1-1	CASSPEAAEAFF	TGTGCCAGCAGCCCCGAGGCGGCTGAAGCTTTCTTT
NA	few	TRBV5-4	TRBJ2-6	CASSAVSSSGANVLTF	TGTGCCAGCAGCGCGGTGTCCTCCTCTGGGGCCAACGTCCTGACTTTC
NA	few	TRBV5-1	TRBJ2-7	CASNAGPGDYEQYF	TGCGCCAGCAACGCCGGGCCGGGGGACTACGAGCAGTACTTC
TRBD2	NA	TRBV19	TRBJ2-1	CASSIVGLASGQKEREQFF	TGTGCCAGTAGTATAGTTGGTTTGGCTAGCGGACAAAAGGAGCGTGAGCAGTTCTTC
TRBD2	NA	TRBV9	TRBJ2-1	CASSSVAGGNNEQFF	TGTGCCAGCAGCTCCGTAGCGGGAGGGAACAATGAGCAGTTCTTC
TRBD1	few	TRBV7-9	TRBJ1-1	CASTPEGQGNTEAFF	TGTGCCAGCACACCGGAGGGACAGGGAAACACTGAAGCTTTCTTT
TRBD2	NA	TRBV28	TRBJ2-7	CASTSGTSGGYEQYF	TGTGCCAGCACCTCAGGGACTAGCGGGGGGTACGAGCAGTACTTC
NA	NA	TRBV28	TRBJ1-5	CASSPPQRRPQHF	TGTGCCAGCAGTCCTCCCCAGAGGCGGCCCCAGCATTTT
TRBD2	NA	TRBV19	TRBJ2-5	CASRGSGRAGETQYF	TGTGCCAGTAGGGGTAGCGGGAGGGCCGGAGAGACCCAGTACTTC
TRBD2	few	TRBV29-1	TRBJ2-1	CSVVVPPAGGSYNEQFF	TGCAGCGTTGTGGTCCCCCCAGCGGGAGGCTCCTACAATGAGCAGTTCTTC
TRBD1	NA	TRBV18	TRBJ1-2	CASSPTGESGYTF	TGTGCCAGCTCACCCACAGGGGAAAGCGGCTACACCTTC
NA	few	TRBV5-4	TRBJ1-4	CASSLQVDEKLFF	TGTGCCAGCAGCTTACAGGTGGATGAAAAACTGTTTTTT
TRBD1	NA	TRBV18	TRBJ2-1	CASSPPGTGGSNEQFF	TGTGCCAGCTCACCCCCCGGGACAGGGGGGTCGAATGAGCAGTTCTTC
NA	few	TRBV5-1	TRBJ2-7	CASSPNFYEQYF	TGCGCCAGCAGCCCTAACTTCTACGAGCAGTACTTC
TRBD2	NA	TRBV5-1	TRBJ2-1	CASSPGLAYSYNEQFF	TGCGCCAGCAGCCCGGGACTAGCGTATTCCTACAATGAGCAGTTCTTC
NA	once	TRBV9	TRBJ2-5	CASSASYGVGETQYF	TGTGCCAGCAGCGCGTCCTACGGGGTTGGAGAGACCCAGTACTTC
TRBD1	few	TRBV6-6	TRBJ1-2	CASRGDRAANYGYTF	TGTGCCAGCAGGGGGGACAGGGCCGCTAACTATGGCTACACCTTC
TRBD1	NA	TRBV28	TRBJ1-3	CASSFQGARNTIYF	TGTGCCAGCAGTTTTCAGGGGGCGAGAAACACCATATATTTT
TRBD1	few	TRBV5-8	TRBJ2-2	CASTPGQLNTGELFF	TGTGCCAGCACCCCGGGACAGCTGAACACCGGGGAGCTGTTTTTT
NA	few	TRBV7-2	TRBJ2-5	CASSLVSQGGETQYF	TGTGCCAGCAGCTTAGTCTCGCAGGGGGGAGAGACCCAGTACTTC
NA	few	TRBV2	TRBJ1-5	CASSEGPGSNQPQHF	TGTGCCAGCAGTGAAGGCCCAGGCTCTAATCAGCCCCAGCATTTT
TRBD1	few	TRBV7-9	TRBJ1-1	CASSWGQGGTEAFF	TGTGCCAGCAGCTGGGGACAGGGAGGGACTGAAGCTTTCTTT
NA	NA	TRBV11-2	TRBJ1-2	CASSLEVWGQGYTF	TGTGCCAGCAGCTTAGAGGTTTGGGGGCAGGGCTACACCTTC
NA	NA	TRBV7-2	TRBJ2-7	CASSLGGRGYEQYF	TGTGCCAGCAGCTTAGGGGGCAGGGGCTACGAGCAGTACTTC
TRBD2	NA	TRBV11-2	TRBJ2-1	CASRGLGEIAGYNEQFF	TGTGCCAGCAGGGGGCTTGGAGAAATAGCGGGGTACAATGAGCAGTTCTTC
NA	few	TRBV11-1	TRBJ1-1	CASRVQGNTEAFF	TGTGCCAGCAGGGTACAGGGGAACACTGAAGCTTTCTTT
TRBD1	few	TRBV7-9	TRBJ2-3	CASSRSGTGERTTQYF	TGTGCCAGCAGCAGATCCGGGACAGGGGAGAGGACCACGCAGTATTTT
TRBD1	NA	TRBV4-2	TRBJ1-1	CASSLSVHRGNTEAFF	TGTGCCAGCAGCCTGTCGGTGCACAGGGGGAACACTGAAGCTTTCTTT
NA	NA	TRBV7-3	TRBJ1-1	CASSYGQTTEAFF	TGTGCCAGCAGCTATGGACAGACCACTGAAGCTTTCTTT
TRBD2	few	TRBV4-3	TRBJ2-1	CASSQGPQAGGYNEQFF	TGCGCCAGCAGCCAAGGCCCTCAAGCGGGAGGCTACAATGAGCAGTTCTTC
NA	NA	TRBV27	TRBJ2-1	CASRIQGVGRNEQFF	TGTGCCAGCAGGATACAGGGGGTCGGGAGGAATGAGCAGTTCTTC
TRBD2	NA	TRBV4-1	TRBJ2-5	CASSGSSRGLGQETQYF	TGCGCCAGCAGTGGATCCAGCAGGGGACTAGGCCAAGAGACCCAGTACTTC
NA	few	TRBV30	TRBJ1-1	CAWRPGRGGPNTEAFF	TGTGCCTGGAGACCCGGGAGGGGGGGCCCAAACACTGAAGCTTTCTTT